A selection of T cell receptor beta chains follows, all from one sample in a study of T cells in Graves' hyperthyroidism and ophthalmopathy. Each CDR3 protein is one row after TCRdb ran MiXCR on the multiplex PCR reads. Counted here are roughly 700,000 distinct CDR3 sequences, 13% to 15% occurring once; the ten biggest clones make up about a tenth. The sample comprised blood. The receptor source for this set is a woman aged 18-29 years with Graves' hyperthyroidism. The CDR3 runs from the conserved cysteine through the conserved F or W. A D gene is named only where the DNA matches it firmly. Expanded clones get a size class; other rows say once, few or many, or leave the size out.

v_gene,j_gene,abundance,len,d_gene,CDR3aa,CDR3nt
TRBV10-3,TRBJ1-5,few,12,NA,CAISASDQPQHF,TGTGCCATCAGTGCTTCAGATCAGCCCCAGCATTTT
TRBV5-1,TRBJ2-5,NA,16,NA,CASCNLSGTEQETQYF,TGCGCCAGCTGTAATCTCTCCGGGACGGAACAAGAGACCCAGTACTTC
TRBV20-1,TRBJ2-3,many,14,NA,CSARVQRYTDTQYF,TGCAGTGCTAGGGTCCAGCGATACACAGATACGCAGTATTTT
TRBV6-2/TRBV6-3,TRBJ2-1,NA,17,NA,CASSYPARDPNQNEQFF,TGTGCCAGCAGTTACCCCGCCAGGGATCCCAACCAAAATGAGCAGTTCTTC
TRBV11-2,TRBJ1-6,few,18,NA,CASSLPVWGANYNSPLHF,TGTGCCAGCAGCTTGCCAGTATGGGGGGCGAATTATAATTCACCCCTCCACTTT
TRBV6-1,TRBJ1-6,NA,18,NA,CASSPSPLKFSYNSPLHF,TGTGCCAGCAGTCCCTCACCCCTTAAATTCTCCTATAATTCACCCCTCCACTTT
TRBV7-8,TRBJ2-1,many,19,NA,CASSFPSLVAESSYNEQFF,TGTGCCAGCAGCTTTCCCTCGTTAGTTGCCGAGAGCTCCTACAATGAGCAGTTCTTC
TRBV12-3/TRBV12-4,TRBJ1-2,many,14,NA,CASSLRLDNYGYTF,TGTGCCAGCAGTTTAAGGCTCGACAACTATGGCTACACCTTC
TRBV20-1,TRBJ1-5,many,15,TRBD1,CSARQGGGSNQPQHF,TGCAGTGCTCGACAGGGAGGGGGGAGCAATCAGCCCCAGCATTTT
TRBV7-9,TRBJ2-1,few,15,NA,CASSLEPGVNNEQFF,TGTGCCAGCAGCTTAGAGCCCGGAGTCAACAATGAGCAGTTCTTC
TRBV6-2/TRBV6-3,TRBJ2-1,few,16,TRBD2,CASSSQKAGEYNEQFF,TGTGCCAGCAGTTCCCAAAAAGCGGGAGAGTACAATGAGCAGTTCTTC
TRBV7-9,TRBJ1-2,many,15,NA,CASSTFRLPGYGYTF,TGTGCCAGCAGCACCTTCCGACTCCCAGGCTATGGCTACACCTTC
TRBV7-2,TRBJ2-1,NA,18,TRBD2,CASSLAPSLAGKYNEQFF,TGTGCCAGCAGCTTAGCCCCTTCGCTAGCGGGGAAGTACAATGAGCAGTTCTTC
TRBV4-1,TRBJ2-7,NA,16,TRBD2,CASSSRLAGGPGEQYF,TGCGCCAGCAGCTCCCGACTAGCGGGAGGGCCCGGCGAGCAGTACTTC
TRBV5-1,TRBJ2-3,many,17,TRBD2,CASSPWTSGNSADTQYF,TGCGCCAGCAGCCCCTGGACTAGCGGGAATTCGGCAGATACGCAGTATTTT
TRBV5-1,TRBJ1-5,many,13,NA,CASSLEPNQPQHF,TGTGCCAGCAGTTTGGAGCCCAATCAGCCCCAGCATTTT
TRBV4-3,TRBJ1-4,few,15,TRBD1,CASSPTGQGREKLFF,TGCGCCAGCAGCCCTACTGGACAGGGCCGGGAAAAACTGTTTTTT
TRBV4-1,TRBJ2-1,NA,17,TRBD1,CASSHRSGTDYYNEQFF,TGCGCCAGCAGCCATCGATCGGGGACAGACTACTACAATGAGCAGTTCTTC
TRBV7-6,TRBJ2-5,many,14,NA,CASTGTGGFETQYF,TGTGCCAGCACAGGGACGGGCGGATTCGAGACCCAGTACTTC
TRBV2,TRBJ2-7,few,14,TRBD2,CASSEKLAGGEQYF,TGTGCCAGCAGTGAAAAACTAGCGGGAGGCGAGCAGTACTTC
TRBV7-8,TRBJ2-1,many,18,TRBD2,CASSLLPGLAVVYNEQFF,TGTGCCAGCAGTTTACTGCCGGGACTAGCCGTCGTCTACAATGAGCAGTTCTTC
TRBV7-8,TRBJ2-1,few,17,NA,CASSQTSSGLIRNEQFF,TGTGCCAGCAGCCAAACCTCGAGCGGACTAATTAGGAATGAGCAGTTCTTC
TRBV27,TRBJ2-7,NA,13,NA,CASSLAIYNEQYF,TGTGCCAGCAGTCTAGCGATCTACAATGAGCAGTACTTC
TRBV5-1,TRBJ2-1,many,18,NA,CASGGTVGLWSSYNEQFF,TGCGCCAGCGGGGGCACTGTGGGTTTGTGGAGCTCCTACAATGAGCAGTTCTTC
TRBV2,TRBJ2-2,many,16,TRBD2,CASIPPGREDTGELFF,TGTGCCAGCATTCCGCCAGGGCGGGAGGACACCGGGGAGCTGTTTTTT
TRBV18,TRBJ1-5,many,13,NA,CASSAGQTRPQHF,TGTGCCAGCTCAGCGGGCCAAACCCGGCCCCAGCATTTT
TRBV7-9,TRBJ2-3,NA,17,NA,CASSLIERSGYTDTQYF,TGTGCCAGCAGCTTAATCGAGCGCAGCGGTTACACAGATACGCAGTATTTT
TRBV29-1,TRBJ2-3,few,12,TRBD1,CSVDRGEDTQYF,TGCAGCGTCGACAGGGGTGAGGATACGCAGTATTTT
TRBV6-1,TRBJ1-1,many,14,TRBD1,CASGTGGSNTEAFF,TGTGCCAGCGGCACAGGGGGCTCGAACACTGAAGCTTTCTTT
TRBV9,TRBJ2-1,NA,16,TRBD1,CASSAGTGGKGNEQFF,TGTGCCAGCAGCGCCGGGACAGGGGGCAAAGGCAATGAGCAGTTCTTC
TRBV28,TRBJ2-7,many,15,TRBD2,CASSPIRGSSYEQYF,TGTGCCAGCAGTCCCATTCGCGGGAGCTCCTACGAGCAGTACTTC
TRBV27,TRBJ2-1,NA,14,NA,CASSYLGQLYEQFF,TGTGCCAGCAGTTACTTGGGGCAGCTTTACGAGCAGTTCTTC
TRBV12-3/TRBV12-4,TRBJ2-3,many,17,TRBD2,CASSLVGLAGEGDTQYF,TGTGCCAGCAGTTTAGTTGGACTAGCGGGAGAGGGGGATACGCAGTATTTT
TRBV12-3/TRBV12-4,TRBJ2-2,NA,13,NA,CASTTSGAGELFF,TGTGCCAGCACCACCTCAGGGGCCGGGGAGCTGTTTTTT
TRBV7-9,TRBJ1-3,few,18,TRBD1,CASRVGQGASRNGNTIYF,TGTGCCAGCAGGGTGGGACAGGGCGCTAGTCGGAATGGAAACACCATATATTTT
TRBV11-2,TRBJ1-1,many,13,NA,CASSYTVNTEAFF,TGTGCCAGCAGCTACACGGTGAACACTGAAGCTTTCTTT
TRBV28,TRBJ1-5,many,15,NA,CASTPGGNSNQPQHF,TGTGCCAGCACCCCCGGGGGAAATAGCAATCAGCCCCAGCATTTT
TRBV27,TRBJ2-1,many,15,TRBD2,CASSPGTSGVNEQFF,TGTGCCAGCAGTCCCGGGACTAGCGGGGTCAATGAGCAGTTCTTC
TRBV6-1,TRBJ1-3,NA,15,NA,CASSTLWDSGNTIYF,TGTGCCAGCAGTACCTTATGGGATTCTGGAAACACCATATATTTT
TRBV3-1,TRBJ2-1,many,16,TRBD2,CASSQVTTSVHNEQFF,TGTGCCAGCAGCCAAGTTACGACTAGCGTCCACAATGAGCAGTTCTTC
TRBV20-1,TRBJ2-1,few,15,TRBD2,CSARDPAGGRNEQFF,TGCAGTGCTAGAGATCCAGCGGGAGGGCGCAATGAGCAGTTCTTC
TRBV20-1,TRBJ1-2,many,15,NA,CSARDREKRYYGYTF,TGCAGTGCTAGAGATCGGGAAAAACGGTACTATGGCTACACCTTC
TRBV13,TRBJ2-1,NA,13,NA,CASSLGTYNGQFF,TGTGCCAGCAGCTTGGGAACCTACAATGGGCAGTTCTTC
TRBV10-3,TRBJ2-7,few,15,TRBD1,CAISDRQGFIYEQYF,TGTGCCATCAGTGACCGACAGGGATTTATCTACGAGCAGTACTTC
TRBV2,TRBJ2-2,few,18,NA,CASSEFRGRNLFTGELFF,TGTGCCAGCAGTGAATTTCGAGGGAGGAACCTTTTCACCGGGGAGCTGTTTTTT
TRBV10-3,TRBJ2-2,few,16,TRBD1,CAISDTDRGRAGELFF,TGTGCCATCAGTGACACAGACAGGGGAAGGGCCGGGGAGCTGTTTTTT
TRBV12-3/TRBV12-4,TRBJ2-7,NA,14,TRBD2,CASSSSGPSYEQYF,TGTGCCAGCAGTTCTAGCGGGCCCTCCTACGAGCAGTACTTC
TRBV11-2,TRBJ2-1,many,14,NA,CASSLSSLGNEQFF,TGTGCCAGCAGCTTAAGTAGCCTGGGGAATGAGCAGTTCTTC
TRBV25-1,TRBJ1-1,NA,13,TRBD1,CASSAPQTGVAFF,TGTGCCAGCAGTGCCCCCCAGACAGGGGTAGCTTTCTTT
TRBV11-1,TRBJ1-2,many,13,NA,CASSPGVFYGYTF,TGTGCCAGCAGCCCGGGGGTATTCTATGGCTACACCTTC
TRBV29-1,TRBJ1-1,few,14,NA,CSVVPGGAEAEAFF,TGCAGCGTTGTTCCGGGGGGCGCGGAGGCTGAAGCTTTCTTT
TRBV19,TRBJ2-5,NA,14,NA,CASSIQGTQETQYF,TGTGCCAGTTCGATACAGGGTACCCAAGAGACCCAGTACTTC
TRBV28,TRBJ1-2,many,15,NA,CASSPPTRPGHGYTF,TGTGCCAGCAGTCCCCCAACTCGGCCGGGACATGGCTACACCTTC
TRBV3-1,TRBJ2-7,few,15,NA,CASSPKLGGAYEQYF,TGTGCCAGCAGCCCGAAGCTTGGCGGGGCCTACGAGCAGTACTTC